The 6 T cell receptor beta chains given below trace back to one sample, sequenced in a study of blood T cell repertoires in COVID-19. Generated by immunoSEQ multiplex PCR, the TCRdb table keeps only in-frame clones and is missing some. The repertoire consists of 100,000 or so clones, with roughly 84% occurring once and the leading ten covering 13%. The sequenced material came from peripheral blood. These receptors were obtained from a human donor in a cohort sampled during active COVID-19.

Only one count was recorded for this clone. The chain is built from TRBV7-9 and TRBJ2-2, with D maybe TRBD1 (6 bases). Trimming stripped 6 bases from V and 2 bases from J, with 22 bases between. This CDR3 is 18 amino acids long. Germline CDR1 reads SEHNR; CDR2 reads FQNEAQ (reference sequence). The CDR3 reads CASSYIFGGAHNTGELFF. The CDR3 nucleotides read TGTGCCAGCAGTTACATTTTTGGGGGCGCTCACAACACCGGGGAGCTGTTTTTT.

V gene TRBV19 combines with J gene TRBJ2-1; 7 nucleotides align to TRBD1. J lost 4 bases, V lost 5 bases, and 8 bases had no gene match. The germline CDR1 and CDR2 sequences are LNHDA and SQIVND (reference sequence). This CDR3 region has 15 residues. The DNA of the CDR3 is TGTGCCAGTAGTGCTCCCGGGACAGTATACAATGAGCAGTTCTTC. Protein: CASSAPGTVYNEQFF.

The chain uses TRBV27 and TRBJ1-4, with D unresolved. Germline-derived CDR1 and CDR2 are MNHEY and SMNVEV (reference sequence). This CDR3 spans 12 amino acids. Trimming took 3 bases from V and 7 from J, leaving 6 bases between them. The CDR3 DNA is TGTGCCAGCAGTTTCAGAGGTGAAAAACTGTTTTTT. Translated: CASSFRGEKLFF.

The J gene is TRBJ2-1, the V gene TRBV7-2; a weak D match, TRBD2 (7 bases). V lost 1 base and J 5 bases, leaving 12 bases between the germline ends. CDR1 and CDR2 from the germline V gene are SGHTA and FQGNSA. This CDR3 has 15 residues. DNA of the CDR3: TGTGCCAGCAGCTTAGTGGGGGGGCAGGACAATGAGCAGTTCTTC. This gives the protein CASSLVGGQDNEQFF.

This chain links TRBV5-1 with TRBJ1-1; D perhaps matches TRBD1 (6 bases). The CDR3 extends over 16 amino acids. Germline loops: CDR1 SGHRS, CDR2 YFSETQ. V was pared by 3 bases and J by 1 base, with 16 bases between. CDR3 protein: CASSSGRGRENTEAFF. CDR3 nucleotide sequence: TGCGCCAGCAGCTCGGGGAGGGGGAGAGAGAACACTGAAGCTTTCTTT.

This clone was observed once. The chain links TRBV6-5 to TRBJ2-3; maybe TRBD2 (6 bases). Trimming took off 6 bases at V and 4 bases at J, with 14 bases between the two ends. The CDR3 has 14 amino acids. Germline V gene sequence: CDR1 MNHEY, CDR2 SVGAGI. The chain's CDR3 is CASSRTSSADTQYF. For the CDR3, the DNA is TGTGCCAGCAGCCGAACTAGCAGCGCAGATACGCAGTATTTT.